This T cell receptor (beta chain) was retrieved from a study of shared clonotypes between healthy human individuals. Study conclusions and caveats: The four-donor shared clonotypes exceeded non-shared clonotypes in generation probability, with non-shared ones scoring lower. Sequencing of the sorted subsets was shown by rarefaction to be incomplete despite large depth.

About this clone: Its antigen is not known. The sample has other DNA sequences that encode this CDR3 too.

Looked up from germline, CDR1 is SGHTA and CDR2 is FQGNSA. This CDR3 region has 13 residues. V was trimmed by 1 base and J by 5 bases, leaving 8 bases between them. Sequencing used immunoSEQ multiplex PCR; TCRdb keeps in-frame clones, though not all of them. The sample holds roughly 700,000 clones, about 74% seen once. This TCR derives from a woman in her twenties or thirties in good health. The source material was memory CD4+ T cells sorted from blood. Indicated subset: CD45RA-negative fraction. The chain uses TRBV7-2 and TRBJ2-5, with D perhaps assigned TRBD1 or TRBD2 (6 bases each). In DNA form, the CDR3 reads TGTGCCAGCAGCTTAGTGGGGGGCGAGACCCAGTACTTC. As protein: CASSLVGGETQYF. Using reference TRBV7-2 and TRBJ2-5 for the parts outside the CDR3, the full variable domain is GAGVSQSPSNKVTEKGKDVELRCDPISGHTALYWYRQSLGQGLEFLIYFQGNSAPDKSGLPSDRFSAERTGGSVSTLTIQRTQQEDSAVYLCASSLVGGETQYFGPGTRLLVL.